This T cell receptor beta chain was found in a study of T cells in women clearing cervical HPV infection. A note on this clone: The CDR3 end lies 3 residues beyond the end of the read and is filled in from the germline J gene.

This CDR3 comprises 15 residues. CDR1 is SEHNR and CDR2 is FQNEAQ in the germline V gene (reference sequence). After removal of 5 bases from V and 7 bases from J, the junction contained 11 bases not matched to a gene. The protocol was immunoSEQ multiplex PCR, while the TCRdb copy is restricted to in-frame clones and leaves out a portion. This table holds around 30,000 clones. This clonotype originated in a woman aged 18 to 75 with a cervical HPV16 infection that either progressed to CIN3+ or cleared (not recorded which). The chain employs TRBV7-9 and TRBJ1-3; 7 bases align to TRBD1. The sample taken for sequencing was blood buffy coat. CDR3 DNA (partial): TGTGCCAGCAGCACCAGAGGGGGCGCACGGAACACC. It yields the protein CASSTRGGARNT. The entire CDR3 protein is CASSTRGGARNTIYF.